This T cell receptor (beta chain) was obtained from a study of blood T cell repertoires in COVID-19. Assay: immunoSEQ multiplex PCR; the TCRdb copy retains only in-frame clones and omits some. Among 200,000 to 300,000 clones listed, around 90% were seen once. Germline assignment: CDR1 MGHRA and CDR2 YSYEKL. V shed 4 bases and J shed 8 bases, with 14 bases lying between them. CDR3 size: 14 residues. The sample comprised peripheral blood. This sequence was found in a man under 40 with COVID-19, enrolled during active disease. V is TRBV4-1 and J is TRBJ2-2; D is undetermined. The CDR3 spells CASSLMGPSGELFF. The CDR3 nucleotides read TGCGCCAGCAGCCTAATGGGCCCGTCGGGGGAGCTGTTTTTT.